This is a list of T cell receptor beta chains from one sample in a study of T-cell reconstitution after alpha-beta-depleted transplantation in children. TCRdb ran MiXCR on the PCR reads and lists one entry per CDR3 protein. The table has some 500,000 distinct CDR3 sequences, about 16% seen once. The sample here was PBMCs from the stem cell graft donor, taken from the stem cell graft. The receptors here all came from a human donor who donated a stem cell graft to a child with acute lymphoblastic leukemia. CDR3s include the opening cysteine and the closing phenylalanine or tryptophan. Each record gives: clone size, V gene, D gene, J gene, CDR3 protein, CDR3 DNA. The D gene is left open where the match is weak. Size values are once, few and many counts, or a class for expanded clones, and some rows have none.

-,TRBV19,-,TRBJ1-1,CASSIDLLKSEAFF,TGTGCCAGTAGTATAGATCTATTAAAGAGTGAAGCTTTCTTT
few,TRBV24-1,TRBD2,TRBJ2-7,CATGTSGGSYEQYF,TGTGCCACAGGAACTAGCGGCGGATCCTACGAGCAGTACTTC
-,TRBV7-3,TRBD2,TRBJ2-3,CASSSGLAGGGRDF,TGTGCCAGCAGCTCCGGACTAGCGGGCGGTGGGAGGGATTTT
-,TRBV15,TRBD1,TRBJ2-7,CATSRAGKRGHDEQYF,TGTGCCACCAGCAGAGCCGGTAAGAGGGGGCACGACGAGCAGTACTTC
-,TRBV5-1,-,TRBJ2-7,CASKKTGSYEQYF,TGCGCCAGCAAAAAGACAGGTTCCTACGAGCAGTACTTC
-,TRBV5-1,TRBD1,TRBJ1-1,CASREGQGPTEAFF,TGCGCCAGCAGGGAGGGACAGGGTCCCACTGAAGCTTTCTTT
-,TRBV29-1,-,TRBJ2-1,CSALEFEDSQYNEQFF,TGCAGCGCCCTGGAGTTTGAGGACAGTCAATACAATGAGCAGTTCTTC
many,TRBV5-1,TRBD1,TRBJ1-4,CASRPLTGANEKLFF,TGCGCCAGCAGACCCTTGACAGGGGCTAATGAAAAACTGTTTTTT
-,TRBV20-1,-,TRBJ2-1,CSAKKGWDRVGWYNEQFF,TGCAGTGCCAAAAAGGGATGGGACCGGGTTGGGTGGTACAATGAGCAGTTCTTC
-,TRBV29-1,TRBD2,TRBJ2-7,CSVEFLAGDGYEQYF,TGCAGCGTTGAATTCCTAGCGGGAGATGGGTACGAGCAGTACTTC
-,TRBV7-7,-,TRBJ2-1,CATQDVNGQFF,TGTGCCACGCAAGACGTGAATGGGCAGTTCTTC
few,TRBV25-1,TRBD1,TRBJ1-6,CASSGTGGNSPLHF,TGTGCCAGCAGTGGGACAGGGGGGAATTCACCCCTCCACTTT
-,TRBV4-1,-,TRBJ1-1,CASNQQGKNTEAFF,TGCGCCAGCAACCAACAGGGTAAGAACACTGAAGCTTTCTTT
-,TRBV20-1,-,TRBJ2-5,CSARDAEGLAETQYF,TGCAGTGCTAGAGATGCCGAGGGGCTAGCAGAGACCCAGTACTTC
many,TRBV6-1,TRBD1,TRBJ1-2,CASSRDRGYGYTF,TGTGCCAGCAGTCGGGACAGGGGGTACGGCTACACCTTC
few,TRBV27,TRBD2,TRBJ2-1,CASRLTSGTPYNEQFF,TGTGCCAGCAGGCTGACTAGCGGGACGCCATACAATGAGCAGTTCTTC
-,TRBV7-9,-,TRBJ2-1,CASSSQPDLTTYNEQFF,TGTGCCAGCAGCTCACAACCCGACCTTACGACCTACAATGAGCAGTTCTTC
-,TRBV24-1,TRBD1,TRBJ2-3,CATSDLGDRGTDTQYF,TGTGCCACCAGTGATTTAGGGGACAGGGGAACAGATACGCAGTATTTT